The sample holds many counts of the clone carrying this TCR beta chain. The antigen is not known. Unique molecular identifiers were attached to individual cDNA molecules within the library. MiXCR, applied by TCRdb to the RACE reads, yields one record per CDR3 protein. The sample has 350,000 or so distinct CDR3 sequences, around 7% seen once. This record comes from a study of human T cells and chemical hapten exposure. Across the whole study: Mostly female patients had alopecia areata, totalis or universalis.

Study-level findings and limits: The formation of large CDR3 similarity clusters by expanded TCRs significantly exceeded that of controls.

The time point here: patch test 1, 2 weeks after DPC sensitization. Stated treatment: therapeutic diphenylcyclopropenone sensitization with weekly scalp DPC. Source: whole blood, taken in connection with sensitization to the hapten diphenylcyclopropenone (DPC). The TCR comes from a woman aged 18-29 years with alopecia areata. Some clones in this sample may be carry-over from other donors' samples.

As DNA, the CDR3 is TGCGCCAGCAGCCAAGAGTTGAGTCAGCCCCAGCATTTT. Its protein is CASSQELSQPQHF. The chain carries TRBV4-3 and TRBJ1-5; D is unclear. V shed 0 bases and J shed 6 bases, with 6 bases lying between them. Germline V CDR1 and CDR2: LGHNA, YSLEER. CDR3 length: 13 residues.